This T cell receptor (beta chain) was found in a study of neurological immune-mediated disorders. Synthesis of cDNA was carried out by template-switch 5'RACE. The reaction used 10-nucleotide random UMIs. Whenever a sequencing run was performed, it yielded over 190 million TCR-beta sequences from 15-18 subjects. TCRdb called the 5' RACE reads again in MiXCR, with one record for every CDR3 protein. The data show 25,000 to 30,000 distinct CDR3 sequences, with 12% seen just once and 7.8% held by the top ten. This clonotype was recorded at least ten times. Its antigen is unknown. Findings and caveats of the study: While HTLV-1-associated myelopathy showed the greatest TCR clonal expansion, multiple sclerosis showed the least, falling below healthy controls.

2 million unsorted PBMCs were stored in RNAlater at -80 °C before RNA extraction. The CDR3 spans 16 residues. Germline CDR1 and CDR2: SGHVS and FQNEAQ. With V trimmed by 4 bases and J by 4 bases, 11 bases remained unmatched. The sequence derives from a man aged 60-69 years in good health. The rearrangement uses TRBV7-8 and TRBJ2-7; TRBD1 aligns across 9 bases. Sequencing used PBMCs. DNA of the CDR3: TGTGCCAGCAGCTGGGACACGGGACAGGGTGTGTACGAGCAGTACTTC. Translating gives CASSWDTGQGVYEQYF.